The next 27 T cell receptor beta chains were all read from a single sample in a study of T-cell reconstitution after alpha-beta-depleted transplantation in children. Unique molecular identifiers were incorporated when the TCRbeta library was constructed. TCRdb called the PCR reads again in MiXCR, with one record for every CDR3 protein. The sample carries approximately 340,000 distinct CDR3 sequences, approximately 10% recorded once. Source: PBMCs from the stem cell graft donor, taken from the stem cell graft. Receptors were obtained from a human donor who donated a stem cell graft to a child with acute lymphoblastic leukemia.

The chain links TRBV7-2 to TRBJ1-3, with 7 positions matching TRBD1. Germline loops: CDR1 SGHTA, CDR2 FQGNSA. The length of the CDR3 is 17 residues. Trimming took 5 bases from V and 1 from J; bases not matched to a gene: 11. The DNA of the CDR3 is TGTGCCAGCAGCATCACAGGGGAATCTGGGTCTGGAAACACCATATATTTT. It encodes CASSITGESGSGNTIYF.

Many counts were recorded for this clonotype. The J gene is TRBJ2-7, the V gene TRBV7-9; no reliable D call. The CDR3 is made up of 12 amino acids. Germline assignment: CDR1 SEHNR and CDR2 FQNEAQ (reference sequence). V was shortened by 1 base and J by 5 bases, with 6 bases between the two germline ends. The CDR3 coding sequence is TGTGCCAGCAGCTTAGACAGCAACGAGCAGTACTTC. It yields the protein CASSLDSNEQYF. Using reference TRBV7-9 and TRBJ2-7 for the parts outside the CDR3, the full variable domain is DTGVSQNPRHKITKRGQNVTFRCDPISEHNRLYWYRQTLGQGPEFLTYFQNEAQLEKSRLLSDRFSAERPKGSFSTLEIQRTEQGDSAMYLCASSLDSNEQYFGPGTRLTVT.

The sample holds many counts of this clonotype. This chain links TRBV7-2 with TRBJ2-7; 11 nucleotides align to TRBD2. Germline-derived CDR1 and CDR2 are SGHTA and FQGNSA. V shed 4 bases, J shed 0 bases, and the junction held 2 bases outside the gene matches. This CDR3 has 15 amino acids. CDR3 in DNA: TGTGCCAGCAGCTGGGGACTAGCGGACTCCTACGAGCAGTACTTC. Translated, it gives CASSWGLADSYEQYF.

The chain uses TRBV5-1 and TRBJ2-1, with 10 positions matching TRBD2. Trimming cost V 4 bases and J 0 bases; bases outside gene matches: 13. The CDR3 sequence is 19 residues long. In germline, CDR1 is SGHRS, CDR2 YFSETQ. The CDR3 reads CASSRLAGGLTSSYNEQFF. CDR3 nucleotides: TGCGCCAGCAGCCGGTTAGCGGGAGGACTCACGAGCTCCTACAATGAGCAGTTCTTC.

A note on this clonotype: Relative to the germline gene, one junction end is altered; a read error may explain this. The rearrangement joins TRBV4-3 to TRBJ2-1, with D perhaps matching TRBD2 (6 bases). The germline V gene has CDR1 LGHNA and CDR2 YSLEER. CDR3 length: 17 amino acids. This chain's CDR3 is CANSQDLRGSSYNEQFF. DNA for the CDR3: TGCGCCAACAGCCAAGATCTCCGGGGGAGCTCCTACAATGAGCAGTTCTTC.

This clonotype has a count of ten or more. V is TRBV27 and J is TRBJ2-1; tentative D call: TRBD2 (6 bases). Germline V CDR1 and CDR2: MNHEY, SMNVEV (reference sequence). Trimming shortened V by 2 bases and J by 3 bases, and 11 bases separated the two germline ends. This CDR3 region has 15 residues. In nucleotides, the CDR3 is TGTGCCAGCAGTTTAAGGCTAGCGAACTACAATGAGCAGTTCTTC. It specifies CASSLRLANYNEQFF.

The V gene is TRBV28, the J gene TRBJ2-3, with no clear D. Trimming left V 3 bases short and J 3 bases short, with 10 bases between. Germline lookup yields CDR1 MDHEN and CDR2 SYDVKM. The CDR3 runs 14 residues. CDR3 loop: CASSFSRVTDTQYF. The CDR3 DNA reads TGTGCCAGCAGTTTTAGTAGAGTTACAGATACGCAGTATTTT.

The chain joins TRBV5-5 to TRBJ2-7; 8 bases line up with TRBD2. This CDR3 has 14 amino acids. With V trimmed by 9 bases and J by 3 bases, 11 bases remained unmatched. Germline V lookup: CDR1 SGHKS, CDR2 YYEKEE (reference sequence). Here the CDR3 DNA reads TGTGCCACCACCCTTGCGGGAGGCCTCTACGAGCAGTACTTC. Its protein product is CATTLAGGLYEQYF.

The chain is built from TRBV6-6 and TRBJ2-3; D may correspond to TRBD1 or TRBD2 (5 bases each). The length of the CDR3 is 12 residues. Trimming left V 7 bases short and J 8 bases short, with 13 bases between. The germline CDR1 and CDR2 sequences are MNHNY and SVGAGI (reference sequence). CDR3 sequence reads: CASTGAGTTQYF. In DNA, the CDR3 is TGTGCCAGCACTGGGGCCGGGACTACGCAGTATTTT.

The CDR3 reads CSASADEQFF. CDR3 nucleotide sequence: TGCAGTGCTAGTGCCGATGAGCAGTTCTTC. The rearrangement joins TRBV20-1 to TRBJ2-1, with D uncertain. Germline assignment: CDR1 DFQATT and CDR2 SNEGSKA (reference sequence). There are 10 residues in the CDR3. Between the trimmed V and J ends, which lost 3 bases and 8 bases, there was a span of 5 bases.

The chain is built from TRBV5-4 and TRBJ2-1; 7 nucleotides align to TRBD2. The CDR3 is 17 amino acids. From germline, CDR1 is SGHNT and CDR2 YYREEE (reference sequence). J was trimmed by 0 bases and V by 0 bases; bases with no gene match: 6. The CDR3 reads CASSLDPSGSSYNEQFF. CDR3 in DNA: TGTGCCAGCAGCTTGGATCCTAGCGGCAGCTCCTACAATGAGCAGTTCTTC.

This chain connects TRBV7-3 to TRBJ2-1; D call uncertain. Germline CDR1 reads SGHTA; CDR2 reads FQGTGA. This CDR3 comprises 13 residues. The V end was cut by 6 bases, the J end by 2 bases, with 8 bases between. CDR3 in DNA: TGTGCCAGCAGTCAGGCAACCTACAATGAGCAGTTCTTC. Its protein product is CASSQATYNEQFF.

This sequence joins TRBV4-2 and TRBJ2-1; 7 positions agree with TRBD2. The CDR3 runs to 16 residues. The V gene's germline CDR1 is LGHNA and CDR2 YNFKEQ. V lost 0 bases, J lost 4 bases, and 6 bases stayed unmatched. CDR3 region: CASSQDAGDRYNEQFF. The CDR3 coding sequence is TGTGCCAGCAGCCAAGACGCGGGAGATAGATACAATGAGCAGTTCTTC.

The chain combines TRBV2 with TRBJ2-3; a possible D gene is TRBD2 (5 bases). V was cut by 2 bases and J by 3 bases, with 15 bases left in between. Germline V lookup: CDR1 SNHLY, CDR2 FYNNEI. This CDR3 is 16 amino acids long. The CDR3 DNA is TGTGCCAGCAGTGAAAGTAGCGTCTGGAGGACAGATACGCAGTATTTT. Its protein product is CASSESSVWRTDTQYF.

J is TRBJ2-1 and V is TRBV2; 8 bases are shared with TRBD1. This CDR3 spans 14 amino acids. V was pared by 7 bases and J by 2 bases, with 4 bases of the junction left unmatched. Germline loops: CDR1 SNHLY, CDR2 FYNNEI. The CDR3 loop is CASTDRGAYNEQFF. As DNA, the CDR3 is TGTGCCAGCACCGACAGGGGCGCCTACAATGAGCAGTTCTTC.

A few counts support this clonotype. The chain couples TRBV12-3 or TRBV12-4 to TRBJ2-1, with D perhaps TRBD2 (5 bases). This CDR3 contains 15 residues. Trimming removed 7 bases from V and 2 bases from J, with 15 bases in between. CDR3 amino acids: CASTYSVVPYNEQFF. In DNA, the CDR3 is TGTGCCAGCACCTATAGCGTGGTGCCCTACAATGAGCAGTTCTTC.

The chain joins TRBV5-1 to TRBJ2-2; TRBD2 matches 7 bases. The length of the CDR3 is 16 residues. Trimming took 3 bases from V and 5 from J; bases not matched to a gene: 10. The V gene's germline CDR1 is SGHRS and CDR2 YFSETQ. The CDR3 DNA follows: TGCGCCAGCAGCTCCCTCCCGAAAGCGGGGACCGGGGAGCTGTTTTTT. Its protein product is CASSSLPKAGTGELFF.

The chain couples TRBV11-2 to TRBJ2-1, with D tentatively TRBD1 or TRBD2 (5 bases each). This CDR3 spans 16 amino acids. Germline V lookup: CDR1 SGHAT, CDR2 FQNNGV. Trimming cost V 0 bases and J 7 bases, with 16 bases left between them. CDR3 nucleotide sequence: TGTGCCAGCAGCTTAGAGCTGGGGCGGGTTGCGAATGAGCAGTTCTTC. Protein product: CASSLELGRVANEQFF. Full variable domain (outside the CDR3, taken from reference TRBV11-2 and TRBJ2-1): EAGVAQSPRYKIIEKRQSVAFWCNPISGHATLYWYQQILGQGPKLLIQFQNNGVVDDSQLPKDRFSAERLKGVDSTLKIQPAKLEDSAVYLCASSLELGRVANEQFFGPGTRLTVL.

This clonotype was counted at least ten times. The chain employs TRBV10-3 and TRBJ2-7, with 8 nucleotides matching TRBD2. Unmatched junction bases numbered 0, after V lost 2 bases and J lost 3 bases. CDR1 ENHRY and CDR2 SYGVKD come from the germline V gene. The CDR3 is 13 residues long. The CDR3 loop reads CAISEAGGYEQYF. The CDR3 bases are TGTGCCATCAGTGAGGCGGGAGGCTACGAGCAGTACTTC.

V gene TRBV29-1 combines with J gene TRBJ2-7; D perhaps matches TRBD1 (5 bases). Germline V lookup: CDR1 SQVTM, CDR2 ANQGSEA. The V end lost 4 bases, the J end lost 5 bases, and 15 bases lay between the germline ends. The CDR3 consists of 13 residues. Here the CDR3 DNA reads TGCAGCGTTGGGGGCCGGTTTCAAGACGAGCAGTACTTC. Amino acids: CSVGGRFQDEQYF.

This clonotype showed up just a few times. The chain recombines TRBV7-8 with TRBJ1-1, with D possibly being TRBD1 (6 bases). Germline V CDR1 and CDR2: SGHVS, FQNEAQ. V was trimmed by 5 bases and J by 3 bases, leaving 16 bases between them. The CDR3 is made up of 15 amino acids. The CDR3 nucleotides read TGTGCCAGCAGCAACAGGGTTGGAAGGTACACTGAAGCTTTCTTT. Its translation is CASSNRVGRYTEAFF.

This clonotype has a handful of counts. V is TRBV4-2 and J is TRBJ2-6; a possible D gene is TRBD2 (5 bases). The CDR3 runs to 18 residues. V shed 4 bases and J shed 0 bases, with 16 bases lying between them. The germline CDR1 and CDR2 sequences are LGHNA and YNFKEQ. The CDR3 DNA reads as TGTGCCAGCAGCCTAGCGTTACGGGGAAGCTCTGGGGCCAACGTCCTGACTTTC. Translated: CASSLALRGSSGANVLTF.

There are many counts of this clonotype. The chain uses TRBV5-1 and TRBJ2-7, with D maybe TRBD1 (8 bases). The V end was cut by 0 bases, the J end by 2 bases, with 12 bases between. Germline loops: CDR1 SGHRS, CDR2 YFSETQ. The CDR3 loop spans 15 amino acids. CDR3 protein: CASSLVQGGAYEQYF. CDR3 nucleotide sequence: TGCGCCAGCAGCTTGGTACAGGGGGGGGCCTACGAGCAGTACTTC.

This clonotype was seen a few times. This rearrangement joins TRBV4-3 to TRBJ2-1; TRBD2 matches 9 bases. Trimming removed 0 bases from V and 5 bases from J; junction bases left unmatched: 5. Germline CDR1 is LGHNA and CDR2 is YSLEER. The length of the CDR3 is 16 residues. This CDR3 is CASSQDRTSEDNEQFF. CDR3 DNA: TGCGCCAGCAGCCAAGATCGGACTAGCGAGGACAATGAGCAGTTCTTC.

The chain carries TRBV5-8 and TRBJ2-5; D gene ambiguous. The germline V gene has CDR1 SGHTS and CDR2 YDEGEE. The CDR3 has 13 amino acids. Trimming cost V 4 bases and J 5 bases, with 12 bases left between them. CDR3 nucleotide sequence: TGTGCCAGCAGCGCTGGGCTGTTGGAGACCCAGTACTTC. It specifies CASSAGLLETQYF.

This clonotype was seen many times. CDR3 DNA: TGTGCCAGCAGCCAAGACAGGGGAGGGTCGGAGACCCAGTACTTC. Its protein product is CASSQDRGGSETQYF. The V gene is TRBV4-2, the J gene TRBJ2-5; maybe TRBD2 (7 bases). With 0 bases removed from V and 5 bases from J, the gap between germline ends came to 13 bases. The CDR3 runs 15 residues. CDR1 and CDR2 (germline): LGHNA, YNFKEQ.

This chain links TRBV7-2 with TRBJ2-5; D is uncertain. The CDR3 extends over 13 amino acids. V lost 5 bases and J lost 3, with 10 bases in between. The germline V gene has CDR1 SGHTA and CDR2 FQGNSA. The CDR3 sequence: CASSVIHKETQYF. The CDR3 nucleotides read TGTGCCAGCAGCGTAATCCACAAAGAGACCCAGTACTTC.